This T cell receptor (beta chain) was sequenced during a study of T-cell reconstitution after alpha-beta-depleted transplantation in children. This clonotype was seen ten or more times. This CDR3 has 17 residues. V dropped 5 bases and J dropped 0 bases, with 17 bases sitting between them. In germline, CDR1 is MDHEN, CDR2 SYDVKM. Molecular barcoding with unique molecular identifiers was used for the TCRbeta library. From the PCR reads, TCRdb called clonotypes with MiXCR, one entry per CDR3 protein. The sample has approximately 290,000 distinct CDR3 sequences; approximately 10% are singletons. This clonotype was sampled from a male patient aged 2-15 years who had a stem cell transplant for chronic granulomatous disease, so the T cells may come from the graft donor. Sample: peripheral blood, taken 180 days after TCRalphabeta/CD19-depleted stem cell transplant. The V call is TRBV28, the J call TRBJ2-1; D is possibly TRBD1 (5 bases). CDR3 residues: CASSPPRTFSSYNEQFF. The CDR3 coding sequence is TGTGCCAGCAGTCCCCCACGGACATTCAGCTCCTACAATGAGCAGTTCTTC.